One and the same sample provided the 26 T cell receptor beta chains below, sequenced in a study of regulatory T cells in long-lasting Graves disease. Researchers made TCR beta libraries by using iRepertoire HTBI primers and running Arm-PCR on CDR3 regions. TCRdb reprocessed the multiplex PCR reads via MiXCR and lists one record per CDR3 protein. This table has 400,000 to 500,000 distinct CDR3 sequences, around 14% appearing once. Time point indicated: newly diagnosed GD, antithyroid drugs for less than 3 months. From PBMCs, RNA was extracted and then used to make the TCR library. These records were also assigned to another study, of T cells in Graves' hyperthyroidism and ophthalmopathy.

The sequencing used peripheral blood mononuclear cells (PBMCs), collected at new diagnosis, from a patient treated with antithyroid drugs. These receptors originate from a woman in her thirties with Graves disease.

The chain is built from TRBV7-3 and TRBJ2-3, with 7 bases that match TRBD2. The germline V gene has CDR1 SGHTA and CDR2 FQGTGA. With V trimmed by 5 bases and J by 5 bases, 10 bases remained unmatched. CDR3 size: 15 residues. Here the CDR3 reads CASSPQAGRGDTQYF. In DNA form, the CDR3 reads TGTGCCAGCAGCCCCCAAGCGGGAAGGGGAGATACGCAGTATTTT.

The CDR3 DNA reads as TGCAGTGCCTCCAGGGTTGCGGGAGGTAGCGAGCAGTACTTC. Residues: CSASRVAGGSEQYF. The chain couples TRBV20-1 to TRBJ2-7, with 8 bases identical to TRBD2. The junction had 13 bases not matched to a gene; V was cut back by 6 bases and J by 6 bases. Germline CDR1 DFQATT, CDR2 SNEGSKA (reference sequence). This CDR3 region has 14 residues.

Many counts were recorded for this clonotype. This sequence joins TRBV18 and TRBJ2-3; TRBD2 is a possible D gene (6 bases). Germline-derived CDR1 and CDR2 are KGHSH and LQKENI. Trimming cost V 3 bases and J 1 base, with 11 bases left between them. The length of the CDR3 is 15 residues. CDR3 coding DNA: TGTGCCAGCTCACCGAAGCGACTAGGCACAGATACGCAGTATTTT. Amino acid sequence: CASSPKRLGTDTQYF.

This clonotype appeared many times. CDR3 sequence: CASSHRQGDEAFF. CDR3 DNA: TGTGCCAGCAGTCATCGACAGGGGGATGAAGCTTTCTTT. The V call is TRBV28, the J call TRBJ1-1, with 9 bases aligning to TRBD1. CDR3 length equals 13 residues. CDR1 and CDR2 (germline): MDHEN, SYDVKM. With V trimmed by 5 bases and J by 7 bases, 5 bases remained unmatched.

This clonotype occurred many times. V usage is TRBV10-1 and J usage is TRBJ1-2; D might be TRBD1 (6 bases). The CDR3 covers 13 residues. V lost 2 bases to trimming and J lost 6 bases, with 10 bases between them. Germline assignment: CDR1 WNHNN and CDR2 SYGVQD (reference sequence). For the CDR3, the DNA is TGCGCCAGCAGTGAGACAGGGAGACATGGCTACACCTTC. It codes for CASSETGRHGYTF.

There are many counts of this clonotype. V usage is TRBV6-5 and J usage is TRBJ2-7; 10 bases match TRBD2. J lost 3 bases, V lost 2 bases, and 13 bases had no gene match. The CDR3 is 18 amino acids. In germline, CDR1 is MNHEY, CDR2 SVGAGI. CDR3 nucleotides: TGTGCCAGCAGTTACGGGAGCACTAGCGGGGCCCGTCTCTACGAGCAGTACTTC. This codes for CASSYGSTSGARLYEQYF.

This clonotype showed up many times. This chain uses TRBV11-3 with TRBJ1-1; 9 bases align to TRBD1. The V gene end was trimmed by 5 bases and the J gene end by 5 bases; junction bases not matched to a gene: 12. Germline V gives CDR1 SGHNT, CDR2 YENEEA. The CDR3 loop spans 16 amino acids. The CDR3 region has the DNA TGTGCCAGCAGCCGGGTTTGGGGACAGGGTTGGACTGAAGCTTTCTTT. This codes for CASSRVWGQGWTEAFF.

This clonotype came up a few times. The chain combines TRBV3-1 with TRBJ2-4; D gene ambiguous. V was shortened by 10 bases and J by 1 base, with 11 bases between the two germline ends. The CDR3 runs 13 residues. Germline V gives CDR1 LGHDT, CDR2 YNNKEL (reference sequence). CDR3 sequence (DNA): TGTGCCACCGGCCACCGGGCCAAAAACATTCAGTACTTC. It yields the protein CATGHRAKNIQYF.

This chain links TRBV9 with TRBJ2-5, with 7 bases fitting TRBD2. The germline gives CDR1 SGDLS, CDR2 YYNGEE. V was pared by 3 bases and J by 4 bases, with 3 bases of the junction left unmatched. The length of the CDR3 is 13 residues. CDR3 loop: CASSGVAGETQYF. The CDR3 region has the DNA TGTGCCAGCAGCGGGGTAGCGGGAGAGACCCAGTACTTC.

The rearrangement uses TRBV12-3 or TRBV12-4 and TRBJ1-1; 12 bases map to TRBD1. The CDR3 runs to 16 residues. V was pared by 5 bases and J by 1 base, with 5 bases of the junction left unmatched. CDR3 DNA: TGTGCCAGCAGTCCCTGGGACAGGGGGCCGAACACTGAAGCTTTCTTT. Translating it yields CASSPWDRGPNTEAFF.

Many counts were recorded for this clonotype. In DNA, the CDR3 is TGTGCCAGCACCCCCGAGGCAGGGGGCCGCAATGAGCAGTTCTTC. It specifies CASTPEAGGRNEQFF. V usage is TRBV12-3 or TRBV12-4 and J usage is TRBJ2-1; 8 nucleotides line up with TRBD1. The ends lost 7 bases at V and 6 bases at J; junction bases unmatched: 11. The CDR3 consists of 15 residues.

This clonotype has more than one count but fewer than ten. The chain uses TRBV28 and TRBJ2-6, with D tentatively TRBD2 (6 bases). Germline CDR1 MDHEN, CDR2 SYDVKM. This CDR3 has 17 residues. The ends were cut back, 5 bases at V and 0 bases at J, with 14 bases in the middle. The CDR3 coding sequence is TGTGCCAGCAGTCCCGGGGGACTGAGCTCTGGGGCCAACGTCCTGACTTTC. It specifies CASSPGGLSSGANVLTF.

This clonotype has a handful of counts. This chain uses TRBV27 with TRBJ2-2, with no clear D. The germline CDR1 and CDR2 sequences are MNHEY and SMNVEV (reference sequence). The CDR3 has 14 amino acids. V was shortened by 4 bases and J by 6 bases, with 12 bases between the two germline ends. CDR3 sequence (DNA): TGTGCCAGCAGTTCTAATAAGGGCTCCGGGGAGCTGTTTTTT. This encodes CASSSNKGSGELFF.

This chain links TRBV12-3 or TRBV12-4 with TRBJ1-5, with 7 bases fitting TRBD1. Trimming took 5 bases from V and 6 from J; bases not matched to a gene: 7. This CDR3 region has 14 residues. Here the CDR3 reads CASSPGGGSQPQHF. The CDR3 DNA is TGTGCCAGCAGTCCAGGGGGGGGGAGTCAGCCCCAGCATTTT.

At least ten counts were recorded for this clonotype. This chain joins TRBV27 and TRBJ2-7; a weak D match, TRBD1 (6 bases). This CDR3 spans 12 amino acids. CDR1 is MNHEY, CDR2 SMNVEV, per germline (reference sequence). V lost 5 bases and J lost 11, with 16 bases in between. CDR3 nucleotides: TGTGCCAGCAGTCCCCCTGGGGGCGCAGAGTACTTC. It is translated as CASSPPGGAEYF.

The V and J genes are TRBV7-9 and TRBJ2-6, with 11 positions matching TRBD1. The CDR3 spans 17 residues. Per germline, CDR1 SEHNR and CDR2 FQNEAQ (reference sequence). Trimming cost V 5 bases and J 2 bases; bases outside gene matches: 5. CDR3 residues: CASSPGQGAPGANVLTF. As DNA, the CDR3 is TGTGCCAGCAGCCCAGGACAGGGGGCTCCTGGGGCCAACGTCCTGACTTTC.

A few counts support this clonotype. The chain uses TRBV5-6 and TRBJ2-1, with 7 bases identical to TRBD2. CDR1 is SGHDT and CDR2 is YYEEEE in the germline V gene. Trimming cost V 1 base and J 4 bases; bases outside gene matches: 5. The CDR3 is 15 amino acids. CDR3 in amino acids: CASSLSLAEYNEQFF. Written as DNA, the CDR3 is TGTGCCAGCAGCTTGAGTCTAGCGGAATACAATGAGCAGTTCTTC. Full variable domain (remainder filled in from reference TRBV5-6 and TRBJ2-1): DAGVTQSPTHLIKTRGQQVTLRCSPKSGHDTVSWYQQALGQGPQFIFQYYEEEERQRGNFPDRFSGHQFPNYSSELNVNALLLGDSALYLCASSLSLAEYNEQFFGPGTRLTVL.

There are many counts of this clonotype. The chain combines TRBV12-3 or TRBV12-4 with TRBJ2-2; D is undetermined. The CDR3 is made up of 14 amino acids. The germline V and J ends were trimmed by 7 bases and 1 base, with 10 bases remaining between them. As DNA, the CDR3 is TGTGCCAGCACTTCAAACAGGAACACCGGGGAGCTGTTTTTT. It encodes CASTSNRNTGELFF.

CDR3 nucleotide sequence: TGTGCCAGCAGTGTCTCCCGGCCGGGTAACGGTGGCTACACCTTC. This translates into CASSVSRPGNGGYTF. This chain joins TRBV25-1 and TRBJ1-2, with D hard to call. This CDR3 has 15 amino acids. CDR1 is MGHDK, CDR2 SYGVNS, per germline. Between the trimmed V and J ends, which lost 4 bases and 7 bases, there was a span of 19 bases.

This clonotype was seen many times. The chain uses TRBV6-9 and TRBJ1-1; unclear D gene. V was trimmed by 3 bases and J by 0 bases, leaving 11 bases between them. Germline CDR1 MNHGY, CDR2 SVAAGI. The CDR3 extends over 15 amino acids. The CDR3 loop is CASSYLNPLNTEAFF. The CDR3 DNA reads TGTGCCAGCAGTTACTTGAACCCTTTGAACACTGAAGCTTTCTTT.

This clonotype occurred many times. The genes are TRBV11-2 and TRBJ1-3, with D perhaps matching TRBD1 (5 bases). Germline V CDR1 and CDR2: SGHAT, FQNNGV. V was trimmed by 5 bases and J by 2 bases, leaving 13 bases between them. This CDR3 is built from 15 residues. The CDR3 sequence is CASSNVGGTGNTIYF. CDR3 in DNA: TGTGCCAGCAGCAATGTGGGGGGTACTGGAAACACCATATATTTT.

There are many counts of this clonotype. V and J are TRBV18 and TRBJ1-5, with unresolved D. Germline CDR1 and CDR2: KGHSH and LQKENI. There are 13 residues in the CDR3. V shed 3 bases and J shed 5 bases, with 8 bases lying between them. The CDR3, as DNA: TGTGCCAGCTCACCGGGAGGTTATCAGCCCCAGCATTTT. Translating it yields CASSPGGYQPQHF. Based on the CDR3 plus reference TRBV18 and TRBJ1-5, the full variable domain is NAGVMQNPRHLVRRRGQEARLRCSPMKGHSHVYWYRQLPEEGLKFMVYLQKENIIDESGMPKERFSAEFPKEGPSILRIQQVVRGDSAAYFCASSPGGYQPQHFGDGTRLSIL.

The V call is TRBV18, the J call TRBJ1-2; TRBD1 might be the D (5 bases). Germline lookup yields CDR1 KGHSH and CDR2 LQKENI. This CDR3 comprises 13 residues. V lost 3 bases to trimming and J lost 9 bases, with 14 bases between them. The CDR3 nucleotides read TGTGCCAGCTCACCCTTGGATCAGGGCCGCTACACCTTC. Translation: CASSPLDQGRYTF.

In this sample, this clonotype turned up many times. The V gene is TRBV28, the J gene TRBJ1-5; possible D gene TRBD1, 5 bases. Germline assignment: CDR1 MDHEN and CDR2 SYDVKM. This CDR3 is 15 amino acids long. Trimming took off 3 bases at V and 4 bases at J, with 13 bases between the two ends. The CDR3: CASSLGGTSNQPQHF. The CDR3 DNA reads as TGTGCCAGCAGTTTGGGCGGGACGTCGAATCAGCCCCAGCATTTT.

This clonotype was recorded a few times. As DNA, the CDR3 is TGCAGTGCCACCCGGACAGGGTATAGCAATCAGCCCCAGCATTTT. It translates to CSATRTGYSNQPQHF. This chain connects TRBV20-1 to TRBJ1-5, with 8 bases identical to TRBD1. After removal of 6 bases from V and 0 bases from J, the junction contained 7 bases not matched to a gene. The length of the CDR3 is 15 residues. CDR1 DFQATT and CDR2 SNEGSKA come from the germline V gene (reference sequence).

In the case of this clonotype: Here the CDR3 omits its conserved ending phenylalanine or tryptophan, so a read error is the likely source. The CDR3 DNA follows: TGCAGCGCCGGGGACAGGGGTTCCTACAATGAGCAGTTCTCC. Protein sequence: CSAGDRGSYNEQFS. The chain is built from TRBV29-1 and TRBJ2-1; 10 bases map to TRBD1. Germline V lookup: CDR1 SQVTM, CDR2 ANQGSEA. Unmatched junction bases numbered 4, after V lost 7 bases and J lost 1 base. The CDR3 consists of 14 residues.